This paragraph covers one TCR beta chain sequence. These data are taken from a study of shared clonotypes between healthy human individuals. Study overall: The study used three CD4 naive, three CD4 memory, two CD8 naive and one CD8 memory plate per donor.

The data were produced by immunoSEQ multiplex PCR, yet TCRdb's version contains in-frame clones alone and is incomplete. The data hold under 2,000,000 clones, with about 95% observed a single time. CD45RO-negative, CCR7-positively selected cells formed the naive CD8 fraction, excluding terminally differentiated effector memory CD45RA+ cells. Germline loops: CDR1 MDHEN, CDR2 SYDVKM. CDR3 length equals 16 residues. Trimming pared 4 bases from V and 0 bases from J, leaving 12 bases between. The rearrangement uses TRBV28 and TRBJ2-2; D is unresolved. Sequencing was performed on naive CD8+ T cells sorted from blood. This TCR derives from a young man in good health. CDR3 loop: CASSSPAEANTGELFF. The CDR3 coding sequence is TGTGCCAGCAGTTCCCCCGCAGAGGCGAACACCGGGGAGCTGTTTTTT.